The 23 T cell receptor beta chains presented below share a single source sample, sequenced in a study of T cells after yellow fever vaccination (dated 2019 in TCRdb). According to the study, the label for this sample's treatment or condition signals: live attenuated yellow fever vaccine strain. The library was produced with 5' RACE. TCRdb lists the instrument as Illumina NovaSeq 6000. The public reads were reanalyzed by TCRdb: fastp trimming at Q25, MiXCR alignment, in-frame beta chains only. For every CDR3 protein sequence, its rows merge into one entry that carries the most common genes and DNA. This sample is represented by 200,000 to 250,000 distinct CDR3 sequences; 2.5% to 3.5% of them were singletons. Around 3.2% of the sample goes to the ten largest clones. The sample here was CD4+ T cells sorted from PBMCs, taken 10 days after the yellow fever booster vaccination. These receptors were collected from a man aged 18 to 30 who received the YFV17D yellow fever vaccine.

This clonotype was recorded many times. The chain is built from TRBV6-2 or TRBV6-3 and TRBJ1-6, with no clear D. CDR3 size: 16 residues. Trimming removed 3 bases from V and 0 bases from J, with 9 bases in between. From germline, CDR1 is MNHEY and CDR2 SVGEGT. This chain's CDR3 is CASSYQRTSYNSPLHF. The CDR3 DNA reads TGTGCCAGCAGTTATCAACGGACCTCCTATAATTCACCCCTCCACTTT.

This clonotype has a handful of counts. V gene TRBV9 combines with J gene TRBJ2-3; D tentatively reads TRBD1 or TRBD2 (5 bases each). The CDR3 has 16 residues. Per germline, CDR1 SGDLS and CDR2 YYNGEE. Between the trimmed V and J ends, which lost 4 bases and 6 bases, there was a span of 21 bases. Here the CDR3 DNA reads TGTGCCAGCAGCCGAGGGGCAGGTAAAGGAACGGATACGCAGTATTTT. Protein product: CASSRGAGKGTDTQYF.

The sample holds many counts of this clonotype. This chain joins TRBV7-9 and TRBJ1-5, with unresolved D. The V end was cut by 3 bases, the J end by 1 base, with 7 bases between. The CDR3 covers 14 residues. Germline CDR1 SEHNR, CDR2 FQNEAQ (reference sequence). The CDR3 DNA reads TGTGCCAGCAGCTTTTTGGACAGCAATCAGCCCCAGCATTTT. It codes for CASSFLDSNQPQHF. The full variable domain, with the rest looked up from reference TRBV7-9 and TRBJ1-5, is DTGVSQNPRHKITKRGQNVTFRCDPISEHNRLYWYRQTLGQGPEFLTYFQNEAQLEKSRLLSDRFSAERPKGSFSTLEIQRTEQGDSAMYLCASSFLDSNQPQHFGDGTRLSIL.

There are many counts of this clonotype. The chain couples TRBV5-1 to TRBJ2-1, with 7 bases matching TRBD1. Germline V gives CDR1 SGHRS, CDR2 YFSETQ. This CDR3 comprises 15 residues. The V gene end was trimmed by 1 base and the J gene end by 5 bases; junction bases not matched to a gene: 6. The CDR3 DNA is TGCGCCAGCAGCTTGTTGGGGACAGCGCACAATGAGCAGTTCTTC. Its protein is CASSLLGTAHNEQFF.

The chain employs TRBV20-1 and TRBJ1-3, with 7 bases matching TRBD1. Per the germline V gene, CDR1 is DFQATT and CDR2 is SNEGSKA (reference sequence). This CDR3 comprises 13 residues. The V gene end was trimmed by 4 bases and the J gene end by 4 bases; junction bases not matched to a gene: 4. In DNA form, the CDR3 reads TGCAGTGCTACCAGGGGGTGGGGAAACACCATATATTTT. This encodes CSATRGWGNTIYF.

This clonotype was found many times. The chain employs TRBV7-2 and TRBJ2-3; tentatively, D is TRBD1 (6 bases). This CDR3 region has 15 residues. The germline gives CDR1 SGHTA, CDR2 FQGNSA. The ends were cut back, 6 bases at V and 2 bases at J, with 15 bases in the middle. The CDR3 bases are TGTGCCAGCAGTCCCGGACAGCCTTCCACAGATACGCAGTATTTT. Encoded protein: CASSPGQPSTDTQYF.

The chain carries TRBV7-2 and TRBJ2-2; D is possibly TRBD1 (7 bases). From germline, CDR1 is SGHTA and CDR2 FQGNSA. This CDR3 spans 15 amino acids. Deletions cut 4 bases from V and 7 bases from J, with 16 bases between. The CDR3 region is CASSWRRGLGGELFF. The DNA for the CDR3 is TGTGCCAGCAGCTGGCGGAGGGGGCTCGGCGGGGAGCTGTTTTTT. The whole variable domain, filled in from reference TRBV7-2 and TRBJ2-2, reads GAGVSQSPSNKVTEKGKDVELRCDPISGHTALYWYRQSLGQGLEFLIYFQGNSAPDKSGLPSDRFSAERTGGSVSTLTIQRTQQEDSAVYLCASSWRRGLGGELFFGEGSRLTVL.

The chain uses TRBV24-1 and TRBJ1-2, with no clear D. The germline CDR1 and CDR2 sequences are KGHDR and SFDVKD. The CDR3 contains 14 residues. V lost 2 bases and J 4 bases, leaving 10 bases between the germline ends. The CDR3 DNA reads TGTGCCACCAGTGATTCGGCCAGACCCTATGGCTACACCTTC. Translated, it gives CATSDSARPYGYTF.

The rearrangement uses TRBV11-2 and TRBJ2-5; TRBD1 matches at 7 bases. The CDR3 covers 15 residues. V shed 1 base, J shed 7 bases, and the junction held 9 bases outside the gene matches. In germline, CDR1 is SGHAT, CDR2 FQNNGV. The CDR3 DNA sequence: TGTGCCAGCAGCTTAGTCTTACAGGGGATGGGGACCCAGTACTTC. Amino acid sequence: CASSLVLQGMGTQYF.

This clonotype was seen ten or more times. The rearrangement joins TRBV7-2 to TRBJ2-7; the D gene is possibly TRBD1 (7 bases). The length of the CDR3 is 13 residues. Germline V gene sequence: CDR1 SGHTA, CDR2 FQGNSA. The V end lost 3 bases, the J end lost 4 bases, and 10 bases lay between the germline ends. This CDR3 reads CASSLSGGYEQYV. The CDR3 nucleotides are TGTGCCAGCAGCTTGTCAGGGGGGTACGAGCAGTACGTC.

The chain combines TRBV9 with TRBJ1-2, with 7 positions matching TRBD1. CDR1 SGDLS and CDR2 YYNGEE come from the germline V gene. The length of the CDR3 is 15 residues. V lost 0 bases, J lost 5 bases, and 7 bases stayed unmatched. The CDR3 region is CASSVDPGTAYGYTF. For the CDR3, the DNA is TGTGCCAGCAGCGTAGACCCCGGGACAGCTTATGGCTACACCTTC.

The V gene is TRBV20-1, the J gene TRBJ1-4; 8 nucleotides line up with TRBD1. J gave up 0 bases and V 6 bases, and 3 bases lay outside the gene matches. Germline loops: CDR1 DFQATT, CDR2 SNEGSKA (reference sequence). The CDR3 runs 14 residues. The CDR3 sequence: CSATGGATNEKLFF. CDR3 DNA: TGCAGTGCCACAGGGGGTGCAACTAATGAAAAACTGTTTTTT.

This chain links TRBV7-2 with TRBJ2-7, with TRBD2 matching 10 bases. The ends lost 5 bases at V and 2 bases at J; junction bases unmatched: 12. The length of the CDR3 is 17 residues. Germline CDR1 reads SGHTA; CDR2 reads FQGNSA. The DNA for the CDR3 is TGTGCCAGCAGCCGTGTCCTAGCGGGGGCCACCCCCTACGAGCAGTACTTC. Protein product: CASSRVLAGATPYEQYF.

The table lists this clonotype with a few counts. The chain recombines TRBV12-3 or TRBV12-4 with TRBJ1-2, with 9 bases that match TRBD1. CDR3 length: 16 residues. V lost 8 bases to trimming and J lost 6 bases; unmatched junction nucleotides: 16. CDR3 residues: CASGDRGEGRMDGYTF. The CDR3 DNA sequence: TGTGCCAGCGGCGACAGGGGGGAGGGGAGAATGGATGGCTACACCTTC.

This clonotype was found many times. The V and J genes are TRBV5-6 and TRBJ1-1, with a possible D match to TRBD1 (5 bases). The CDR3 is 12 amino acids. Germline CDR1 and CDR2: SGHDT and YYEEEE. V was cut by 5 bases and J by 11 bases, with 16 bases left in between. In DNA, the CDR3 is TGTGCCAGCAGTGAAGGGAGGGGCCGTGCTTTCTTT. This sequence encodes CASSEGRGRAFF.

This clonotype has more than one count but fewer than ten. The chain combines TRBV12-3 or TRBV12-4 with TRBJ2-7, with TRBD1 identical over 7 bases. After removal of 5 bases from V and 4 bases from J, the junction contained 8 bases not matched to a gene. The CDR3 runs 14 residues. CDR3 in DNA: TGTGCCAGCAGTCATGGGACAGTGGGATACGAGCAGTACGTC. Translated, it gives CASSHGTVGYEQYV.

This clonotype was observed a handful of times. The J gene is TRBJ2-3, the V gene TRBV5-5; the D gene could be TRBD1 or TRBD2 (6 bases each). Germline V gene sequence: CDR1 SGHKS, CDR2 YYEKEE (reference sequence). V was trimmed by 7 bases and J by 2 bases, leaving 11 bases between them. The CDR3 consists of 13 residues. The DNA for the CDR3 is TGTGCCAGCTGTTCGGGGGCCACAGATACGCAGTATTTT. Encoded protein: CASCSGATDTQYF. The full variable domain, in which reference TRBV5-5 and TRBJ2-3 provide the parts outside the CDR3, is DAGVTQSPTHLIKTRGQQVTLRCSPISGHKSVSWYQQVLGQGPQFIFQYYEKEERGRGNFPDRFSARQFPNYSSELNVNALLLGDSALYLCASCSGATDTQYFGPGTRLTVL.

The chain combines TRBV30 with TRBJ1-6; maybe TRBD1 (6 bases). This CDR3 is built from 17 residues. Trimming removed 3 bases from V and 6 bases from J, with 21 bases in between. CDR1 is GTSNPN, CDR2 SVGIG, per germline (reference sequence). CDR3: CAWSVSAGALSNSPLHF. As DNA, the CDR3 is TGTGCCTGGAGCGTCTCGGCAGGGGCCCTTTCTAATTCACCCCTCCACTTT.

This clonotype was seen at least ten times. The rearrangement joins TRBV11-1 to TRBJ2-7; 10 nucleotides agree with TRBD1. The V segment lost 1 base and the J segment 6 bases; nucleotides outside the gene matches: 6. Germline V gives CDR1 SGHAT, CDR2 FQDESV (reference sequence). This CDR3 spans 15 amino acids. For the CDR3, the DNA is TGTGCCAGCAGCTTAGACTGGTGGGACAGGGGCGAGCAGTACGTC. Translating it yields CASSLDWWDRGEQYV.

The chain is built from TRBV19 and TRBJ1-5; TRBD1 is a possible D gene (5 bases). There are 17 residues in the CDR3. V lost 7 bases and J lost 0, with 19 bases in between. Germline V gene data show CDR1 as LNHDA and CDR2 as SQIVND (reference sequence). The CDR3 loop is CASMRGTREYSNQPQHF. DNA of the CDR3: TGTGCCAGTATGAGAGGGACCCGAGAATATAGCAATCAGCCCCAGCATTTT.

This clonotype was counted ten times or more. The V gene is TRBV20-1, the J gene TRBJ1-5; D remains unclear. The CDR3 is 12 residues long. The V and J ends lost 1 base and 4 bases respectively, with 5 bases between them. CDR1 and CDR2 from the germline V gene are DFQATT and SNEGSKA (reference sequence). This CDR3 is CSARAGNQPQHF. DNA for the CDR3: TGCAGTGCTAGAGCGGGGAATCAGCCCCAGCATTTT.

The table lists this clonotype with many counts. The chain recombines TRBV3-1 with TRBJ2-6; D might be TRBD2 (6 bases). This CDR3 is built from 18 residues. Germline V gene sequence: CDR1 LGHDT, CDR2 YNNKEL (reference sequence). V was clipped by 3 bases and J by 0 bases, with 15 bases between them. The DNA of the CDR3 is TGTGCCAGCAGCCACGGCTCGGGGGAGTCCTCTGGGGCCAACGTCCTGACTTTC. Protein sequence: CASSHGSGESSGANVLTF.

This clonotype was counted at least ten times. The V and J genes are TRBV6-6 and TRBJ1-6; possible D gene TRBD1, 6 bases. Deletions cut 0 bases from V and 7 bases from J, with 13 bases between. The CDR3 totals 16 residues. Per the germline V gene, CDR1 is MNHNY and CDR2 is SVGAGI (reference sequence). CDR3 coding DNA: TGTGCCAGCAGTTACTCGACTTGGGGGCCCAATTCACCCCTCCACTTT. Its protein product is CASSYSTWGPNSPLHF.